These 14 T cell receptor beta chains share one sample of origin, sequenced in a study of spatial heterogeneity in lung cancer. Study-wide results and limits: The study found that expanded intratumoral alpha and beta TCR counts tracked tumor mutation counts.

Time point denoted: sample taken at primary tumor resection. No cognate antigen is known for these TCRs. TCRdb re-called the 5' RACE reads through MiXCR, storing one row per CDR3 protein. Of several thousand distinct CDR3 sequences listed, around 5% are singletons. Sequencing used lung tumor tissue, obtained at surgery. Receptors originate from a male donor with early-stage non-small cell lung cancer.

This clonotype came up many times. The library was designed around alpha chains, so this beta chain is a stray read whose abundance carries little weight. CDR3 nucleotides: TGCGCCAGCAATGCCGGAGGCGCACTAGCGAGGAATGAGCAGTTCTTC. Translated, it gives CASNAGGALARNEQFF. V usage is TRBV10-2 and J usage is TRBJ2-1; 7 positions agree with TRBD2. CDR3 size: 16 residues. Germline V gives CDR1 WSHSY, CDR2 SAAADI. V lost 7 bases and J lost 7; bases outside the gene matches: 16.

At least ten counts were recorded for this clonotype. This beta chain is a stray read from a library made for alpha chains; its abundance is not meaningful. This chain uses TRBV6-5 with TRBJ1-2; 8 bases are shared with TRBD1. The length of the CDR3 is 14 residues. V lost 2 bases and J lost 4; bases outside the gene matches: 3. Germline V CDR1 and CDR2: MNHEY, SVGAGI. The DNA of the CDR3 is TGTGCCAGCAGTTACGCAGGGGGCTTCTATGGCTACACCTTC. It codes for CASSYAGGFYGYTF.

This clonotype came up many times. This beta chain is an unintended read in a library built for alpha chains; its size means little. This chain links TRBV3-1 with TRBJ1-5; D is perhaps TRBD1 (6 bases). The length of the CDR3 is 14 residues. V lost 0 bases to trimming and J lost 6 bases, with 9 bases between them. Germline V gene lookup returns CDR1 LGHDT and CDR2 YNNKEL (reference sequence). The CDR3: CASSQDAGAQPQHF. The DNA for the CDR3 is TGTGCCAGCAGCCAAGATGCAGGGGCTCAGCCCCAGCATTTT.

In its sample, this clonotype was seen many times. In a library made to pick up alpha chains, this beta chain is a stray read with a size that means little. The chain links TRBV3-1 to TRBJ1-5, with D unresolved. The germline V and J ends were trimmed by 2 bases and 4 bases, with 6 bases remaining between them. This CDR3 spans 13 amino acids. Per the germline V gene, CDR1 is LGHDT and CDR2 is YNNKEL (reference sequence). In DNA, the CDR3 is TGTGCCAGCAGCCAATTCAGAAATCAGCCCCAGCATTTT. Translation gives CASSQFRNQPQHF.

This clonotype has ten or more counts. This beta chain lies outside the target of a library built for alpha chains; its clone size means little. This sequence joins TRBV12-3 or TRBV12-4 and TRBJ1-1, with D unclear. V was pared by 3 bases and J by 4 bases, with 12 bases between. The length of the CDR3 is 14 residues. CDR3 sequence reads: CASSFGELGTEAFF. The CDR3 region has the DNA TGTGCCAGCAGTTTTGGGGAATTGGGCACTGAAGCTTTCTTT.

Many counts were recorded for this clonotype. Within a library made for alpha chains, this beta chain is off target, and its count is uninformative. The chain carries TRBV7-2 and TRBJ1-1, with TRBD1 as a possible D gene (5 bases). The CDR3 is 13 amino acids. Per the germline V gene, CDR1 is SGHTA and CDR2 is FQGNSA. V dropped 4 bases and J dropped 2 bases, with 8 bases sitting between them. CDR3 amino acids: CASSYDRNTEAFF. In DNA form, the CDR3 reads TGTGCCAGCAGCTACGACAGAAACACTGAAGCTTTCTTT.

This clonotype was detected only a few times. Being off target in a library aimed at alpha chains, this beta chain has a size of little meaning. The chain uses TRBV20-1 and TRBJ2-1; 7 bases agree with TRBD2. The CDR3 is 14 amino acids. V trimming: 5 bases; J trimming: 3 bases; junction bases outside the gene matches: 7. Germline V gene lookup returns CDR1 DFQATT and CDR2 SNEGSKA (reference sequence). The CDR3 is CSAVTSRGYNEQFF. The DNA for the CDR3 is TGCAGTGCTGTGACTAGCAGAGGCTACAATGAGCAGTTCTTC.

This clonotype was picked up many times. The library was built for alpha chains, so this beta chain is an off-target read and its size means little. The rearrangement uses TRBV7-2 and TRBJ1-4, with 7 bases matching TRBD1. The junction had 6 bases not matched to a gene; V was cut back by 6 bases and J by 8 bases. The CDR3 spans 13 residues. Looked up from germline, CDR1 is SGHTA and CDR2 is FQGNSA. CDR3 DNA sequence: TGTGCCAGCAGTAACAGGGGTTGGGAAAAACTGTTTTTT. Its protein is CASSNRGWEKLFF.

This clonotype was picked up a small number of times. Since it is a stray read in a library aimed at alpha chains, this beta chain has a size that is not meaningful. The chain joins TRBV25-1 to TRBJ2-3; a possible D gene is TRBD2 (5 bases). This CDR3 has 14 residues. Germline assignment: CDR1 MGHDK and CDR2 SYGVNS. With 3 bases removed from V and 6 bases from J, the gap between germline ends came to 13 bases. The CDR3 spells CASSELEAPDTQYF. The CDR3 DNA follows: TGTGCCAGCAGTGAGCTGGAGGCCCCCGATACGCAGTATTTT.

This clonotype was counted between two and nine times. This beta chain represents an off-target read in a library built for alpha chains; its size is of limited meaning. This chain connects TRBV25-1 to TRBJ1-4; perhaps TRBD1 as D (5 bases). V lost 2 bases, J lost 3 bases, and 7 bases lay in between. CDR1 MGHDK and CDR2 SYGVNS come from the germline V gene. CDR3 length: 14 amino acids. This chain's CDR3 is CASSEQGSNEKLFF. In nucleotides, the CDR3 is TGTGCCAGCAGTGAACAGGGCTCTAATGAAAAACTGTTTTTT.

This clonotype was seen ten or more times. Because the library targeted alpha chains, this beta chain is an off-target read whose size means little. Here the CDR3 reads CASSLGVGYEQYF. The DNA of the CDR3 is TGTGCCAGCAGTTTAGGGGTTGGCTACGAGCAGTACTTC. The V gene is TRBV12-3 or TRBV12-4, the J gene TRBJ2-7, with D hard to call. V was trimmed by 1 base and J by 3 bases, leaving 7 bases between them. CDR3 size: 13 residues.

This clonotype has a count of ten or more. The size of this beta chain means little, since it is a stray read in a library made for alpha chains. The chain has TRBV20-1 and TRBJ2-1; D is perhaps TRBD2 (6 bases). V shed 1 base and J shed 5 bases, with 12 bases lying between them. Germline V gene lookup returns CDR1 DFQATT and CDR2 SNEGSKA (reference sequence). CDR3 length: 14 residues. The CDR3 coding sequence is TGCAGTGCTAGAGGTGATAGCGGTCACAATGAGCAGTTCTTC. Translating gives CSARGDSGHNEQFF.

This clonotype was recorded at least ten times. A library prepared for alpha chains yielded this beta chain as an off-target read; its size is of little meaning. The rearrangement uses TRBV27 and TRBJ2-7, with D possibly being TRBD2 (6 bases). Germline CDR1 and CDR2: MNHEY and SMNVEV (reference sequence). V was shortened by 5 bases and J by 5 bases, with 16 bases between the two germline ends. CDR3 length: 14 residues. For the CDR3, the DNA is TGTGCCAGCAGTACACGGGGGAGAGGCGACGAGCAGTACTTC. Protein product: CASSTRGRGDEQYF.

This clonotype was detected a few times. As an off-target read in a library built for alpha chains, this beta chain has a frequency of little significance. CDR3 loop: CASSPAAGAGNTIYF. For the CDR3, the DNA is TGTGCCAGCAGCCCCGCGGCAGGGGCGGGAAACACCATATATTTT. The chain joins TRBV7-2 to TRBJ1-3, with a weak D call TRBD1 (6 bases). CDR1 is SGHTA, CDR2 FQGNSA, per germline. This CDR3 region has 15 residues. The V end lost 5 bases, the J end lost 4 bases, and 15 bases lay between the germline ends.